A selection of T cell receptor beta chains follows, all from one sample in a study of blood T cell repertoires in COVID-19. TCRdb's copy holds only in-frame clones and misses some; the assay was immunoSEQ multiplex PCR. Here the sample spans about 280,000 clones, 85% being singletons. The sequencing input was PBMCs or T cells enriched from blood (not recorded which). These TCRs come from a woman between 50 and 59 years old who had recovered from COVID-19. Both conserved end residues are part of each CDR3. A D gene is named only where the DNA matches it firmly. Some rows mark clone size as missing; the rest say once, few, many or name a class of expanded clone.

abundance	j_gene	v_gene	d_gene	CDR3aa	CDR3nt
-	TRBJ2-7	TRBV4-2	-	CASSQDEKQYF	TGTGCCAGCAGCCAAGATGAGAAGCAGTACTTC
-	TRBJ1-2	TRBV3-1/TRBV3-2	-	CASSPGRGKDGYTF	TGTGCCAGCAGCCCAGGGAGGGGAAAAGACGGCTACACCTTC
once	TRBJ2-2	TRBV6-5	-	CASSPRESVELFF	TGTGCCAGCAGTCCCCGTGAGTCCGTGGAGCTGTTTTTT
-	TRBJ1-1	TRBV15	-	CATSDRQNTEAFF	TGTGCCACCAGTGACAGACAGAACACTGAAGCTTTCTTT
-	TRBJ2-7	TRBV10-3	TRBD2	CAISGGGGDGSYEQYF	TGTGCCATCAGTGGGGGGGGAGGAGACGGCTCCTACGAGCAGTACTTC
-	TRBJ1-5	TRBV24-1	TRBD1	CATSSGAGGQPQHF	TGTGCCACCAGTTCGGGGGCAGGGGGTCAGCCCCAGCATTTT
-	TRBJ2-2	TRBV6-2/TRBV6-3	-	CASSYWGVGELFF	TGTGCCAGCAGTTACTGGGGGGTCGGGGAGCTGTTTTTT
-	TRBJ2-3	TRBV7-3	TRBD2	CASSLFAGGSTDTQYF	TGTGCCAGCAGTCTTTTCGCGGGGGGCAGCACAGATACGCAGTATTTT
-	TRBJ1-1	TRBV28	-	CASSPITEAFF	TGTGCCAGCAGCCCCATTACTGAAGCTTTCTTT
-	TRBJ1-5	TRBV6-5	-	CASGNGGNQPQHF	TGTGCCAGCGGCAACGGGGGGAATCAGCCCCAGCATTTT
-	TRBJ1-2	TRBV2	-	CASSEDSGYGYTF	TGTGCCAGCAGTGAAGATTCGGGGTATGGCTACACCTTC
-	TRBJ1-1	TRBV12-3/TRBV12-4	TRBD1	CASIPTRQGEAFF	TGTGCCAGCATCCCCACCAGACAGGGGGAAGCTTTCTTT
once	TRBJ2-5	TRBV4-3	TRBD2	CASSHGTSGRKTQYF	TGCGCCAGCAGCCATGGGACTAGCGGGAGAAAGACCCAGTACTTC
-	TRBJ1-5	TRBV19	-	CASSISGPSNQPQHF	TGTGCCAGTAGTATATCAGGGCCATCCAATCAGCCCCAGCATTTT
-	TRBJ1-2	TRBV2	TRBD1	CASRLGQHINYGYTF	TGTGCCAGCAGGCTGGGACAGCATATAAACTATGGCTACACCTTC